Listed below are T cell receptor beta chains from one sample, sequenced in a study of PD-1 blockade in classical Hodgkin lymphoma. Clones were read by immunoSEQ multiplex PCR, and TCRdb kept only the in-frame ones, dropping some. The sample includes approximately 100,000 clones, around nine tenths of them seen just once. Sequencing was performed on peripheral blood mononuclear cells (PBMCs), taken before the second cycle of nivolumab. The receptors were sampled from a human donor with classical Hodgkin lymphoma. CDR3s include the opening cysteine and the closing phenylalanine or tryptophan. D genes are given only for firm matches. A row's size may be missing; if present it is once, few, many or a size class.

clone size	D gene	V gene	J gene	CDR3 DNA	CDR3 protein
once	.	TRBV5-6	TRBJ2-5	TGTGCCAGCAGCCCGGGACGGACCTACCAAGAGACCCAGTACTTC	CASSPGRTYQETQYF
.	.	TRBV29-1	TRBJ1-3	TGCAGCGTACAGGGAGGGAACACCATATATTTT	CSVQGGNTIYF
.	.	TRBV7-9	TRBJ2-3	TGTGCCAGCAGCTTACTCACAGATACGCAGTATTTT	CASSLLTDTQYF
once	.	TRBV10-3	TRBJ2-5	TGTGCCATCAGTGAGGACACGCAAGAGACCCAGTACTTC	CAISEDTQETQYF
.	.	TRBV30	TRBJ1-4	TGTGCCTGCACTCTTCACCCAACGGATGAAAAACTGTTTTTT	CACTLHPTDEKLFF
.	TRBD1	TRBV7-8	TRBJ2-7	TGTGCCAGCAGCTTTGGACAGGGGAGCTCCGAGCAGTACTTC	CASSFGQGSSEQYF
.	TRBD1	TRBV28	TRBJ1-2	TGTGCCAGCAGTTTACTGGACAGGTCCGCGGCTGGGGGCTACACCTTC	CASSLLDRSAAGGYTF
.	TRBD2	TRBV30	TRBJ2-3	TGTGCCTGGAGTGTAGGAGCGGGGATTAGCACAGATACGCAGTATTTT	CAWSVGAGISTDTQYF
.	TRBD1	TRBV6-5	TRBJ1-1	TGTGCCAGCAGTTACTCAGGGGACAGGTCGAACACTGAAGCTTTCTTT	CASSYSGDRSNTEAFF
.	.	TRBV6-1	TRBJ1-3	TGTGCCAGCAGTGCCGGTGGCATGAGCTCTGGAAACACCATATATTTT	CASSAGGMSSGNTIYF
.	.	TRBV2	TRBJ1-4	TGTGCCAGCAGTGAGTTGATGGGACACGAAAAACTGTTTTTT	CASSELMGHEKLFF
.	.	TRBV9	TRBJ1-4	TGTGCCAGCAGCGTCTCCAGGGTGAATGAAAAACTGTTTTTT	CASSVSRVNEKLFF
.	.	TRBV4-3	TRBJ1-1	TGCGCCAGCCGGCTGGACACCAACACTGAAGCTTTCTTT	CASRLDTNTEAFF
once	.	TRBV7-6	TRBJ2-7	TGTGCCAGCAGCTTATCGGACAGTGCGTTCTACGAGCAGTACTTC	CASSLSDSAFYEQYF
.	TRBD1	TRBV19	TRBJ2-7	TGTGCCAGTAGTATGGGGAGCAGGGGGCCGGACGAGCAGTACTTC	CASSMGSRGPDEQYF
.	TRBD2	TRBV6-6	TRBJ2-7	TGTGCCAGCAGTTCTAGCGGGGCGACCTACGAGCAGTACTTC	CASSSSGATYEQYF
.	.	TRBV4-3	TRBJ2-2	TGCGCCAGCAGCCAAGACGCCTATACGAACACCGGGGAGCTGTTTTTT	CASSQDAYTNTGELFF
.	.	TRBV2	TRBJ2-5	TGTGCCAGCAATCTCAGGGAGACCCAGTACTTC	CASNLRETQYF
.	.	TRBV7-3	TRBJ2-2	TGTGCCAGCAGCTCCCGTTGGGGTCAGCTGTTTTTT	CASSSRWGQLFF
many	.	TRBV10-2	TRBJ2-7	TGCGCCAGCAGTGTCTCGGGTCTCGGCGAGCAGTACTTC	CASSVSGLGEQYF
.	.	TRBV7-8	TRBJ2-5	TGTGCCAGCAGCACCCAGACTAGTAAGCGAGAGACCCAGTACTTC	CASSTQTSKRETQYF
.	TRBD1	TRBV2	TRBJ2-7	TGTGCCAGCAGTGACACAGGGACAGGGATCTACTACGAGCAGTACTTC	CASSDTGTGIYYEQYF
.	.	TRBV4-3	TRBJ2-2	TGCGCCAGCAGCCAAGAACGGGGGAGGTTTTATACCGGGGAGCTGTTTTTT	CASSQERGRFYTGELFF
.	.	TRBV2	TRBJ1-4	TGTGCCAGCACCCGAGGAGGAGTTCCTAATGAAAAACTGTTTTTT	CASTRGGVPNEKLFF
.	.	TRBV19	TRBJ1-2	TGTGCCAGTAGTATAGTTGAGGGAGCCTACACCTTC	CASSIVEGAYTF
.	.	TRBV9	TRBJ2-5	TGTGCCAGCAGCGTAGATTGGGTCAGTTGGGAGACCCAGTACTTC	CASSVDWVSWETQYF
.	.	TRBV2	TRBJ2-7	TGTGCCAGCAGTGAATATGGCCCTAAGGGCGAGCAGTACTTC	CASSEYGPKGEQYF
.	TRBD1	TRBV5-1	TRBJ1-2	TGCGCCAGCAGCCCGCCGGGACAGGGAATAATAGGCTACACCTTC	CASSPPGQGIIGYTF
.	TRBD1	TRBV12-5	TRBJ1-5	TGTGCTAGTGGTTTGGTTCTTACAGGGGGCCCACGCCGGGGCAGCAATCAGCCCCAGCATTTT	CASGLVLTGGPRRGSNQPQHF
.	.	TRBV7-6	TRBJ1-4	TGTGCCAGCAGCTTAAATGGGGGCCGGGCTTCCGATAATGAAAAACTGTTTTTT	CASSLNGGRASDNEKLFF
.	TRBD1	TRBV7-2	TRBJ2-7	TGTGCCAGCAGCTCCCGGGACAGGGGACGAGACGAGCAGTACTTC	CASSSRDRGRDEQYF
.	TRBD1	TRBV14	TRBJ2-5	TGTGCCAGCAGCCAAGATAGGACAGGGTACCAAGAGACCCAGTACTTC	CASSQDRTGYQETQYF
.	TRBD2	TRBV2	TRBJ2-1	TGTGCCAGCAGGCCTGAGAGACCTAGCGGGGGCCTTATAGGCTCCTACAATGAGCAGTTCTTC	CASRPERPSGGLIGSYNEQFF
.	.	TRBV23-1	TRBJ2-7	TGCGCCAGCAGTCAAAGGCTCCGGGACACCCTCTACGAGCAGTACTTC	CASSQRLRDTLYEQYF
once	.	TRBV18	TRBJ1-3	TGTGCCAGCTCACTGTTACAGGGATCTGGAAACACCATATATTTT	CASSLLQGSGNTIYF
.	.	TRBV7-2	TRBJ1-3	TGTGCCAGCAGCTTAATCTTGTCAGGGTATTCCTCCTCTGGAAACACCATATATTTT	CASSLILSGYSSSGNTIYF
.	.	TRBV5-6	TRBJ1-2	TGTGCCAGCAGCTTGGGGTGGGTTTGGGACACCCCGGGCTACACCTTC	CASSLGWVWDTPGYTF
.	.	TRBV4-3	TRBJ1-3	TGCGCCAGCAGCCAAGGAGCCGGGACTGGGGTCAACACCATATATTTT	CASSQGAGTGVNTIYF
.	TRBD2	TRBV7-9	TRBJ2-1	TGTGCCAGCAGCTTAGGACTAGCAGTCGATGAGCAGTTCTTC	CASSLGLAVDEQFF
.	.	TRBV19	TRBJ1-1	TGTGCCAGTACCGAGGACCCATTGAACACTGAAGCTTTCTTT	CASTEDPLNTEAFF
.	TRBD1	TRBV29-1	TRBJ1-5	TGCAGCGTTGTGGGACAGGGGGACAATCAGCCCCAGCATTTT	CSVVGQGDNQPQHF
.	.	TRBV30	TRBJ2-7	TGTGCCTCTAGAACAGCAGCCTACGAGCAGTACTTC	CASRTAAYEQYF
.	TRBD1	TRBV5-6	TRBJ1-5	TGTGCCAGCAGCTACGGGACAGGGGATCGGTATAGCAATCAGCCCCAGCATTTT	CASSYGTGDRYSNQPQHF
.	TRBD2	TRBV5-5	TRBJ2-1	TGTGCCAGCAGCTTTCAACTAGCGGGGGGCTACAATGAGCAGTTCTTC	CASSFQLAGGYNEQFF
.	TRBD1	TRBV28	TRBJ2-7	TGTGCCAGCAGTCGGGACAGGTCCTACGAGCAGTACTTC	CASSRDRSYEQYF
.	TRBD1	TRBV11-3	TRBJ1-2	TGTGCCAGCAGCTATGGACAGGGGGATGGCTACACCTTC	CASSYGQGDGYTF
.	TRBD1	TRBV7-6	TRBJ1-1	TGTGCCAGCACCATCGGACAGGACATGAACACTGAAGCTTTCTTT	CASTIGQDMNTEAFF
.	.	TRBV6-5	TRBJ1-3	TGTGCCAGCAGTTATTCCAGATCCTCTGGAAACACCATATATTTT	CASSYSRSSGNTIYF
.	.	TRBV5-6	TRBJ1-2	TGTGCCAGCAGCGGCGTCGGGGGGGCCAGAAACTATGGCTACACCTTC	CASSGVGGARNYGYTF
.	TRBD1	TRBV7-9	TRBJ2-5	TGTGCCAGCAGCTCCACAGGGGGAGAGACCCAGTACTTC	CASSSTGGETQYF
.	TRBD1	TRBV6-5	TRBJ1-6	TGTGCCAGCAGTCACGGGACAGGGGAATCACCCCTCCACTTT	CASSHGTGESPLHF
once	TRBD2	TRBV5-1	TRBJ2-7	TGCGCCAGCAGCCCCGATAGGGGTAGCGGGGGGATACCTTACGAGCAGTACTTC	CASSPDRGSGGIPYEQYF
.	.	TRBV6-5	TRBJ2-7	TGTGCCAGCAGTTGGGACGAAGCCTACGAGCAGTACTTC	CASSWDEAYEQYF
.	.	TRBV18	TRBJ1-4	TGTGCCAGCTCACCGCGGGGGGAATCGAGAACTAATGAAAAACTGTTTTTT	CASSPRGESRTNEKLFF
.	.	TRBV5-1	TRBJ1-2	TGCGCCAGCAGCGAGGCAGATGGCTACACCTTC	CASSEADGYTF